The entry that follows covers one T cell receptor beta chain sequence. This sample is part of a study of tumor-infiltrating lymphocytes in primary liver carcinoma. For the study at large: Lesions, classed as T1-T3 N0M0, spanned about 4.2 to 11 cm across.

This CDR3 is built from 15 residues. CDR1 and CDR2 (germline): MDHEN, SYDVKM. Deletions cut 2 bases from V and 7 bases from J, with 15 bases between. RNA isolated from unsorted whole blood supplied the blood RNA, with germline DNA also extracted. No treatment had been given to the patients, who were chronically infected with HBV. With around 490 ng total RNA as template and a constant-region primer, TCR beta cDNA was made. Three-round nested multiplex PCR performed with slightly modified ARM-PCR produced the TCR beta libraries. The study ran its first two PCR rounds for nine to eleven cycles each, using TRBV1-TRBV30 forward primers and a C-beta reverse primer. Using its own MiXCR run on the multiplex PCR reads, TCRdb lists one record per CDR3 protein. The table has 300,000 to 400,000 distinct CDR3 sequences, approximately 65% seen once.

This chain links TRBV28 with TRBJ2-1, with D tentatively TRBD2 (5 bases). The clonotype originates from a man aged 35 to 55 with primary liver carcinoma and hepatitis B virus infection. Sequences were obtained from peripheral blood. This CDR3 reads CASSLHSVEKNEQFF. Here the CDR3 DNA reads TGTGCCAGCAGTTTACATAGCGTTGAGAAAAATGAGCAGTTCTTC.